The sequence of this T cell receptor beta chain was determined in a study of technical replicates of blood from a few donors. The J segment lost 6 bases and the V segment lost 4 bases, leaving 8 bases of the junction unmatched. The germline V gene has CDR1 MGHRA and CDR2 YSYEKL. The CDR3 consists of 14 residues. Libraries were prepared by immunoSEQ multiplex PCR; TCRdb keeps only in-frame clonotypes and omits some of them. The top ten hold around 4% of the sample, which has 44,000 or so clones, about 93% seen once. The sequencing input was PBMCs. The chain uses TRBV4-1 and TRBJ1-2; TRBD1 aligns across 7 bases. This clonotype was obtained from a human donor in good health. Some clones in this sample may be carry-over from other donors' samples. The CDR3 protein is CASSPQTGSHGYTF. The CDR3 nucleotides read TGCGCCAGCAGCCCCCAGACAGGGTCCCATGGCTACACCTTC.